This T cell receptor (beta chain) was captured in a study of T cell clonotyping in hematopoietic cell transplantation. Study at large: Pretransplant recipient samples were taken after cytoreduction. Study observations and caveats: Cells were unsorted, so CD4 and CD8 contributions were not separated. Graft donor and pretransplant recipient Inverse Simpson Index values predicted broader posttransplant TCR diversity. Recipient TCR diversity dropped after transplant; expanded clonotypes rose from day 30 to 180.

The sample holds a few counts of this clone. Its antigen is undetermined. Trimming took 4 bases from V and 3 from J; bases not matched to a gene: 7. CDR1 is LNHDA, CDR2 SQIVND, per germline (reference sequence). CDR3 length: 15 residues. The repertoire was sequenced with immunoSEQ multiplex PCR; TCRdb's copy has only in-frame clones and lacks some. The repertoire holds some 45,000 clones, with about four fifths as singletons. Time point described: recipient sample about 28 days before transplant, after cytoreduction. This clonotype was obtained from a man between 60 and 75 years old with myelodysplastic syndrome. Some clones in this sample may be carry-over from other donors' samples. Sequencing was performed on peripheral blood mononuclear cells, taken before stem cell transplant. J is TRBJ2-7 and V is TRBV19, with 9 bases identical to TRBD2. As DNA, the CDR3 is TGTGCCAGTAGTACCGCTTCAGCGGGAGGCTACGAGCAGTACTTC. Its translation is CASSTASAGGYEQYF.